These T cell receptor beta chains were read from a single sample in a study of sequential checkpoint blockade in melanoma. The method was immunoSEQ multiplex PCR; TCRdb's version includes in-frame clones alone and lacks a portion of them. The top ten hold about an eighth of the sample, which has some 17,000 clones, under 80% seen once. The specimen was CD8+ T cells sorted from blood (inferred from file names), collected from a patient given nivolumab and ipilimumab in sequence. The receptors derive from a human donor with melanoma. Both conserved end residues are part of each CDR3. Size tells how often a clone was seen (once, few, many) or the class of an expanded clone, and some rows leave it out.

CDR3: CASSVVPSGQKAEAFF
V: TRBV9
size: NA

CDR3: CASSFLPGQGDNEQFF
V: TRBV6-5
size: NA

CDR3: CATSRGTEANTEAFF
V: TRBV15
size: once

CDR3: CASLQGWGNTEAFF
V: TRBV19
size: NA

CDR3: CASSLPGQGRGGEQFF
V: TRBV5-8
size: NA

CDR3: CSAGKEETQYF
V: TRBV29-1
size: NA

CDR3: CASSGDGGHGYTF
V: TRBV9
size: NA

CDR3: CASSLSGGQGSPLHF
V: TRBV13
size: NA

CDR3: CASSAPGLGNYEQYF
V: TRBV9
size: NA

CDR3: CASSFSGTGYGYTF
V: TRBV6-5
size: NA

CDR3: CASSQDQGLGYEQYF
V: TRBV4-3
size: few

CDR3: CASSVGGDSPLHF
V: TRBV9
size: NA

CDR3: CASSPVWAYGYTF
V: TRBV7-9
size: many

CDR3: CASSSDRKFINEQFF
V: TRBV5-6
size: few

CDR3: CASSLERGNTEAFF
V: TRBV7-8
size: NA

CDR3: CASSPYTDTQYF
V: TRBV18
size: NA

CDR3: CASSLGEIRGALAKNIQYF
V: TRBV7-9
size: NA